These 20 T cell receptor beta chains were all obtained from the same sample, sequenced in a study of blood T cells in healthy people across ages. Using a J-beta primer mix together with a sample-barcoded 5' primer, a second PCR was run for roughly 6 to 12 cycles. TCRdb reanalysed the 5' RACE reads using MiXCR and keeps one entry per CDR3 protein. Found here are hundreds of thousands of distinct CDR3 sequences, about 40% of them singletons; the top ten hold 20% to 25%. Sequenced: blood. The receptors here all came from a woman aged 60-70 years in good health.

The chain employs TRBV12-3 or TRBV12-4 and TRBJ2-2; TRBD1 aligns across 7 bases. After removal of 6 bases from V and 4 bases from J, the junction contained 5 bases not matched to a gene. This CDR3 is 14 amino acids long. CDR3 sequence: CASRGGDGTGELFF. The CDR3 bases are TGTGCCAGCAGAGGGGGCGATGGCACCGGGGAGCTGTTTTTT.

The chain is built from TRBV7-6 and TRBJ2-7; 10 bases fit TRBD1. Germline trimming cut 6 bases from V and 2 bases from J; bases unmatched to any gene: 7. This CDR3 has 15 amino acids. Looked up from germline, CDR1 is SGHVS and CDR2 is FNYEAQ. The CDR3 sequence: CASRGGTGAAYEQYF. The CDR3 DNA sequence: TGTGCCAGCAGAGGGGGGACAGGGGCGGCCTACGAGCAGTACTTC. The whole variable domain, remainder taken from reference TRBV7-6 and TRBJ2-7, is GAGVSQSPRYKVTKRGQDVALRCDPISGHVSLYWYRQALGQGPEFLTYFNYEAQQDKSGLPNDRFSAERPEGSISTLTIQRTEQRDSAMYRCASRGGTGAAYEQYFGPGTRLTVT.

The chain uses TRBV14 and TRBJ2-7, with unresolved D. Trimming took 1 base from V and 0 from J, leaving 16 bases between them. This CDR3 is built from 17 residues. CDR1 and CDR2 (germline): SGHDN, FVKESK. CDR3 in amino acids: CASSQASDPGSSYEQYF. The CDR3 DNA follows: TGTGCCAGCAGCCAAGCGTCCGACCCTGGAAGCTCCTACGAGCAGTACTTC.

The J gene is TRBJ1-2, the V gene TRBV7-2; the D gene is possibly TRBD1 (5 bases). Germline values: CDR1 SGHTA, CDR2 FQGNSA. This CDR3 is 13 amino acids long. With 3 bases removed from V and 6 bases from J, the gap between germline ends came to 11 bases. The CDR3 here is CASSFGTPDGYTF. The CDR3 region has the DNA TGTGCCAGCAGCTTCGGGACTCCGGATGGCTACACCTTC.

The V gene is TRBV5-5, the J gene TRBJ2-1; 10 bases are shared with TRBD2. With 0 bases clipped from V and 6 bases from J, the junction kept 6 bases outside the gene matches. CDR3 length equals 16 residues. Germline loops: CDR1 SGHKS, CDR2 YYEKEE (reference sequence). CDR3 sequence reads: CASSLEGTSVINEQFF. The CDR3 DNA is TGTGCCAGCAGCTTGGAGGGGACTAGCGTTATCAATGAGCAGTTCTTC.

The genes are TRBV4-1 and TRBJ2-4; the D gene is possibly TRBD2 (7 bases). Per germline, CDR1 MGHRA and CDR2 YSYEKL. With 0 bases removed from V and 0 bases from J, the gap between germline ends came to 15 bases. The CDR3 is made up of 18 amino acids. CDR3 sequence: CASSQENGGPLAKNIQYF. CDR3 sequence (DNA): TGCGCCAGCAGCCAAGAAAACGGGGGGCCCCTAGCCAAAAACATTCAGTACTTC.

V usage is TRBV10-3 and J usage is TRBJ1-2; D ambiguous. Germline loops: CDR1 ENHRY, CDR2 SYGVKD. The CDR3 contains 15 residues. The V end was cut by 0 bases, the J end by 6 bases, with 14 bases between. The CDR3 DNA is TGTGCCATCAGTGAGTCGATTGGCTCCTGGGATGGCTACACCTTC. This encodes CAISESIGSWDGYTF.

V gene TRBV9 combines with J gene TRBJ2-3, with 10 positions matching TRBD2. After removal of 4 bases from V and 1 base from J, the junction contained 3 bases not matched to a gene. CDR1 is SGDLS, CDR2 YYNGEE, per germline. This CDR3 has 15 amino acids. CDR3 bases: TGTGCCAGCAGCATTCTAGCGGGGGGCACAGATACGCAGTATTTT. This codes for CASSILAGGTDTQYF.

This chain uses TRBV4-2 with TRBJ1-5; D is unresolved. This CDR3 comprises 14 residues. V lost 3 bases and J 4 bases, leaving 10 bases between the germline ends. CDR1 is LGHNA and CDR2 is YNFKEQ in the germline V gene. This chain's CDR3 is CASSHAADNQPQHF. The CDR3 coding sequence is TGTGCCAGCAGCCATGCGGCGGATAATCAGCCCCAGCATTTT.

This chain uses TRBV11-1 with TRBJ2-3; TRBD1 might be the D (6 bases). V lost 7 bases, J lost 4 bases, and 15 bases lay in between. This CDR3 has 14 amino acids. The V gene's germline CDR1 is SGHAT and CDR2 FQDESV (reference sequence). For the CDR3, the DNA is TGTGCCAGCACGTTCAGGGGTGGGTCAGATACGCAGTATTTT. As protein: CASTFRGGSDTQYF.

This clonotype was counted a few times. The CDR3 DNA sequence: TGTGCCAGCAGCGCGGCACTGACTAGCAGTGGGTACAATGAGCAGTTCTTC. Protein sequence: CASSAALTSSGYNEQFF. V is TRBV9 and J is TRBJ2-1; TRBD2 matches 7 bases. The CDR3 loop spans 17 amino acids. V shed 3 bases and J 4 bases; nucleotides not matched to a gene: 13. Germline V gives CDR1 SGDLS, CDR2 YYNGEE.

V is TRBV20-1 and J is TRBJ2-3; D is perhaps TRBD2 (7 bases). Trimming stripped 0 bases from V and 1 base from J, with 11 bases between. Germline V CDR1 and CDR2: DFQATT, SNEGSKA (reference sequence). The CDR3 is made up of 15 amino acids. The CDR3 nucleotides are TGCAGTGCTAGAGATCGAGGGGGGGGCACAGATACGCAGTATTTT. Its protein is CSARDRGGGTDTQYF.

The chain is built from TRBV7-9 and TRBJ2-5; the match to TRBD2 covers 9 bases. Germline V lookup: CDR1 SEHNR, CDR2 FQNEAQ (reference sequence). The CDR3 is made up of 13 amino acids. Trimming removed 7 bases from V and 2 bases from J; junction bases left unmatched: 2. In nucleotides, the CDR3 is TGTGCCAGCATGAGCGGGGGGCAAGAGACCCAGTACTTC. Its protein is CASMSGGQETQYF.

This clonotype was detected ten times or more. The gene calls are TRBV12-3 or TRBV12-4 and TRBJ2-7; possibly TRBD2 for D (5 bases). The ends were cut back, 3 bases at V and 3 bases at J, with 9 bases in the middle. This CDR3 is built from 13 residues. CDR3 protein: CASSFRAGYEQYF. DNA of the CDR3: TGTGCCAGCAGTTTCCGCGCGGGCTACGAGCAGTACTTC.

The chain joins TRBV2 to TRBJ2-5; 10 nucleotides line up with TRBD2. The V and J ends lost 6 bases and 0 bases, in that order; junction bases with no gene match: 7. Per the germline V gene, CDR1 is SNHLY and CDR2 is FYNNEI. The CDR3 has 16 residues. Here the CDR3 DNA reads TGTGCCAGCAGCCTAGCGGGGGCCTTGTACCAAGAGACCCAGTACTTC. Protein product: CASSLAGALYQETQYF.

This clonotype was seen a handful of times. This sequence joins TRBV6-1 and TRBJ2-3; 7 nucleotides match TRBD2. The CDR3 consists of 15 residues. With V trimmed by 7 bases and J by 1 base, 8 bases remained unmatched. Germline V gene data show CDR1 as MNHNS and CDR2 as SASEGT. Here the CDR3 reads CASKWAGVRTDTQYF. CDR3 DNA: TGTGCCAGCAAGTGGGCGGGGGTTCGCACAGATACGCAGTATTTT.

This clonotype came up many times. This chain links TRBV6-2 or TRBV6-3 with TRBJ2-6; no clear D gene. This CDR3 spans 15 amino acids. Deletions cut 2 bases from V and 5 bases from J, with 10 bases between. Germline V CDR1 and CDR2: MNHEY, SVGEGT. CDR3 sequence: CASSYKFSRANVLTF. DNA for the CDR3: TGTGCCAGCAGTTACAAGTTCTCCAGGGCCAACGTCCTGACTTTC.

This clonotype came up many times. This chain links TRBV5-1 with TRBJ2-5; TRBD1 matches at 8 bases. Germline V gene sequence: CDR1 SGHRS, CDR2 YFSETQ. The CDR3 totals 16 residues. After removal of 6 bases from V and 2 bases from J, the junction contained 12 bases not matched to a gene. The CDR3, as DNA: TGCGCCAGCAACGGAGGGCGGGACAGGCTACAAGAGACCCAGTACTTC. Translated, it gives CASNGGRDRLQETQYF.

This clonotype appeared a single time. This sequence joins TRBV6-6 and TRBJ2-4, with a weak D call TRBD1 (5 bases). Germline-derived CDR1 and CDR2 are MNHNY and SVGAGI (reference sequence). Trimming took 2 bases from V and 13 from J, leaving 12 bases between them. This CDR3 has 12 amino acids. As DNA, the CDR3 is TGTGCCAGCAGTTACGCAGGGAAAGAGCAGTACTTC. This encodes CASSYAGKEQYF.

The chain combines TRBV20-1 with TRBJ1-5, with 8 nucleotides matching TRBD1. The CDR3 covers 17 residues. Unmatched junction bases numbered 17, after V lost 1 base and J lost 9 bases. From germline, CDR1 is DFQATT and CDR2 SNEGSKA (reference sequence). DNA for the CDR3: TGCAGTGCTAGAGTCCGAGGGACAGGCTCGTCCGTTGGGCCCCAGCATTTT. Translated: CSARVRGTGSSVGPQHF.